This T cell receptor (beta chain) stems from a study of T cell changes during pregnancy in multiple sclerosis. Profiling relied on immunoSEQ multiplex PCR, and the TCRdb table lists in-frame clones only, not all of them. Here the sample spans some 64,000 clones, about nine tenths being singletons. The CDR3 is made up of 20 amino acids. Germline lookup yields CDR1 SQVTM and CDR2 ANQGSEA. V shed 2 bases and J 0 bases; nucleotides not matched to a gene: 19. The sample consisted of peripheral blood, taken in the first trimester of pregnancy. The clonotype comes from a female donor with multiple sclerosis, enrolled in a pregnancy study. The rearrangement uses TRBV29-1 and TRBJ2-1; 7 bases map to TRBD2. The CDR3 reads CSVELFTPGTILSSYNEQFF. The CDR3 bases are TGCAGCGTTGAATTGTTTACGCCCGGGACTATCCTTAGCTCCTACAATGAGCAGTTCTTC.